A single sample gave rise to the 27 T cell receptor beta chains below, sequenced in a study of spatial heterogeneity in lung cancer. MiXCR, applied by TCRdb to the 5' RACE reads, yields one record per CDR3 protein. This sample has some 10,000 distinct CDR3 sequences; approximately 15% occur once, and the top ten carry approximately 50%. Time point noted: sample taken at primary tumor resection. Whole RNA came from tumor, nontumor lung or frozen PBMC and was sequenced without being sorted. Sample: PBMCs, taken at surgery. These receptors were collected from a male donor with early-stage non-small cell lung cancer.

Regarding this clonotype: Sequence at one end of the junction differs from germline and may be a read error. V and J are TRBV7-7 and TRBJ2-1; D gene uncertain. CDR1 is SSHAT and CDR2 is FNYEAQ in the germline V gene (reference sequence). The CDR3 consists of 12 residues. CDR3 sequence reads: CASRDRGSLEFF. The CDR3 region has the DNA TGTGCTAGCAGAGACCGTGGGTCCTTGGAGTTCTTC.

J is TRBJ2-1 and V is TRBV29-1, with TRBD1 matching over 7 bases. With 6 bases clipped from V and 0 bases from J, the junction kept 2 bases outside the gene matches. The germline V gene has CDR1 SQVTM and CDR2 ANQGSEA. The CDR3 loop spans 13 amino acids. The CDR3 spells CSVNRGSYNEQFF. The CDR3 coding sequence is TGCAGCGTAAACAGGGGCTCCTACAATGAGCAGTTCTTC.

This clonotype was recorded a few times. The genes are TRBV20-1 and TRBJ2-1, with 7 bases identical to TRBD1. With 1 base clipped from V and 2 bases from J, the junction kept 11 bases outside the gene matches. Germline V gives CDR1 DFQATT, CDR2 SNEGSKA (reference sequence). The CDR3 spans 17 residues. The CDR3 nucleotides are TGCAGTGCTAGAGCCTATCAGGGGGTCCGTACCTACAATGAGCAGTTCTTC. Translating gives CSARAYQGVRTYNEQFF.

There are many counts of this clonotype. V is TRBV6-1 and J is TRBJ2-7; D gene ambiguous. Trimming pared 2 bases from V and 5 bases from J, leaving 10 bases between. The CDR3 is 13 amino acids. Germline CDR1 reads MNHNS; CDR2 reads SASEGT. CDR3 nucleotides: TGTGCCAGCAGTGAATACGACCCCCACGAGCAGTACTTC. The encoded protein is CASSEYDPHEQYF.

This clonotype was seen only a few times. V and J are TRBV6-4 and TRBJ2-1; unclear D gene. Trimming removed 6 bases at V and 0 bases at J, with 9 bases between. Germline-derived CDR1 and CDR2 are MRHNA and SNTAGT. The CDR3 sequence is 14 residues long. CDR3 protein: CASSPESSYNEQFF. As DNA, the CDR3 is TGTGCCAGCAGCCCCGAGAGCTCCTACAATGAGCAGTTCTTC.

This clonotype was counted only a few times. A much larger clonotype is one base distant, so this may be a read error. The chain recombines TRBV6-5 with TRBJ2-1, with D uncertain. CDR1 is MNHEY and CDR2 is SVGAGI in the germline V gene. The CDR3 length is 15 residues. CDR3 sequence: CASTKAPGSYSEQFF. The CDR3 nucleotides are TGTGCCAGCACCAAAGCCCCTGGCAGTTACAGTGAGCAGTTCTTC.

The gene calls are TRBV18 and TRBJ1-5, with D possibly being TRBD1 (5 bases). The CDR3 contains 13 residues. Germline CDR1 and CDR2: KGHSH and LQKENI. Trimming shortened V by 8 bases and J by 7 bases, and 15 bases separated the two germline ends. CDR3 in DNA: TGTGCCAGCACCAGGGAAAAGGAACAGCCCCAGCATTTT. Amino acids: CASTREKEQPQHF.

Many counts were recorded for this clonotype. The chain links TRBV6-5 to TRBJ1-4; 8 positions match TRBD1. The CDR3 covers 14 residues. The trim removed 5 bases at V and 10 bases at J, leaving 9 bases unmatched. CDR1 and CDR2 (germline): MNHEY, SVGAGI. The CDR3 sequence: CASSRTGRSTKLFF. CDR3 nucleotide sequence: TGTGCCAGCAGTCGGACAGGGAGAAGTACAAAACTGTTTTTT.

This clonotype was picked up many times. This chain joins TRBV27 and TRBJ2-1; D not resolved. Germline CDR1 and CDR2: MNHEY and SMNVEV (reference sequence). CDR3 length equals 12 residues. Trimming shortened V by 6 bases and J by 4 bases, and 7 bases separated the two germline ends. CDR3 sequence: CASSSRYNEQFF. The CDR3 coding sequence is TGTGCCAGCAGCTCTCGATACAATGAGCAGTTCTTC.

The rearrangement links TRBV3-1 to TRBJ1-2; unclear D gene. V dropped 0 bases and J dropped 11 bases, with 13 bases sitting between them. Germline V CDR1 and CDR2: LGHDT, YNNKEL (reference sequence). The CDR3 covers 13 residues. The CDR3 DNA sequence: TGTGCCAGCAGCCAAGATTTCGACTTGAAGTACACCTTC. It is translated as CASSQDFDLKYTF.

This clonotype was seen only a few times. The chain carries TRBV5-5 and TRBJ2-1, with 9 bases fitting TRBD1. V lost 5 bases to trimming and J lost 7 bases; unmatched junction nucleotides: 4. CDR3 length: 13 residues. Germline CDR1 SGHKS, CDR2 YYEKEE (reference sequence). CDR3 sequence: CASSYGQGNEQFF. Written as DNA, the CDR3 is TGTGCCAGCAGTTACGGACAGGGGAATGAGCAGTTCTTC.

The chain links TRBV4-3 to TRBJ1-1, with TRBD1 identical over 12 bases. This CDR3 has 14 amino acids. Losses at the gene ends were 3 bases for V and 4 bases for J; bases not matched to a gene: 0. The germline V gene encodes CDR1 LGHNA and CDR2 YSLEER. The CDR3 here is CASSQGQGATEAFF. Written as DNA, the CDR3 is TGCGCCAGCAGCCAGGGACAGGGGGCCACTGAAGCTTTCTTT.

With regard to this clonotype: A much larger clone differs from this one at a single base, so this may be a read error. V is TRBV28 and J is TRBJ2-7; D gene unclear. Germline V gene sequence: CDR1 MDHEN, CDR2 SYDVKM. Trimming removed 5 bases at V and 0 bases at J, with 5 bases between. This CDR3 spans 12 amino acids. The CDR3 DNA reads TGTGCCAGCAGTCGCACCTCCTACGAGCAGTACTTC. Residues: CASSRTSYEQYF.

Many counts were recorded for this clonotype. The V gene is TRBV3-1, the J gene TRBJ1-2; D uncertain. This CDR3 spans 14 amino acids. Trimming took 4 bases from V and 6 from J, leaving 15 bases between them. The germline CDR1 and CDR2 sequences are LGHDT and YNNKEL (reference sequence). CDR3 bases: TGTGCCAGCAGCCCCCAGCGGAGGGAGAATGGCTACACCTTC. This encodes CASSPQRRENGYTF.

This clonotype is categorized as medium-sized. V and J are TRBV9 and TRBJ2-2; either TRBD1 or TRBD2 may fit D (5 bases each). V was cut by 0 bases and J by 0 bases, with 6 bases left in between. The CDR3 runs 15 residues. Germline V CDR1 and CDR2: SGDLS, YYNGEE. The CDR3 here is CASSVGGSNTGELFF. CDR3 nucleotide sequence: TGTGCCAGCAGCGTAGGGGGGTCGAACACCGGGGAGCTGTTTTTT.

This clonotype was seen at least ten times. V is TRBV6-1 and J is TRBJ1-2, with D hard to call. V was pared by 0 bases and J by 2 bases, with 10 bases between. CDR1 is MNHNS and CDR2 is SASEGT in the germline V gene. This CDR3 is 15 amino acids long. In nucleotides, the CDR3 is TGTGCCAGCAGTGAAGCGGTAGGCCGCAACTATGGCTACACCTTC. Protein product: CASSEAVGRNYGYTF.

The chain recombines TRBV3-1 with TRBJ2-1; maybe TRBD2 (6 bases). Between the trimmed V and J ends, which lost 1 base and 8 bases, there was a span of 9 bases. The CDR3 length is 13 residues. Germline lookup yields CDR1 LGHDT and CDR2 YNNKEL (reference sequence). CDR3 amino acids: CASSQVGGDEQFF. CDR3 in DNA: TGTGCCAGCAGCCAAGTAGGAGGGGATGAGCAGTTCTTC.

The CDR3 here is CSASGAGVETQYF. The CDR3 DNA follows: TGCAGTGCTAGCGGGGCAGGGGTAGAGACCCAGTACTTC. The rearrangement links TRBV20-1 to TRBJ2-5; possibly TRBD1 for D (6 bases). Germline V CDR1 and CDR2: DFQATT, SNEGSKA (reference sequence). The V end was cut by 3 bases, the J end by 4 bases, with 12 bases between. The CDR3 is made up of 13 amino acids.

The chain recombines TRBV20-1 with TRBJ2-5, with D tentatively TRBD1 (6 bases). Trimming left V 6 bases short and J 3 bases short, with 11 bases between. CDR1 DFQATT and CDR2 SNEGSKA come from the germline V gene (reference sequence). The CDR3 runs 12 residues. The CDR3 protein is CSAYGQKETQYF. The DNA of the CDR3 is TGCAGTGCATACGGACAGAAAGAGACCCAGTACTTC.

The chain is built from TRBV7-6 and TRBJ2-1; D not resolved. This CDR3 region has 17 residues. The V end was cut by 3 bases, the J end by 0 bases, with 15 bases between. Germline V gives CDR1 SGHVS, CDR2 FNYEAQ. In DNA form, the CDR3 reads TGTGCCAGCAGCTTCCCCCGGGTGGGCAGCTCCTACAATGAGCAGTTCTTC. Translated, it gives CASSFPRVGSSYNEQFF.

This clonotype occurred many times. The V and J genes are TRBV6-5 and TRBJ2-7; 8 positions agree with TRBD1. The CDR3 covers 15 residues. CDR1 and CDR2 (germline): MNHEY, SVGAGI. J gave up 4 bases and V 6 bases, and 11 bases lay outside the gene matches. CDR3 DNA sequence: TGTGCCAGCAGCTATCCCCGAGGACAGGGATACGAGCAGTACTTC. Its translation: CASSYPRGQGYEQYF.

This clonotype was recorded at least ten times. V usage is TRBV24-1 and J usage is TRBJ2-7; a possible D gene is TRBD1 (5 bases). The V gene's germline CDR1 is KGHDR and CDR2 SFDVKD. V was clipped by 5 bases and J by 3 bases, with 7 bases between them. This CDR3 contains 12 residues. CDR3 protein: CATSGQGYEQYF. Written as DNA, the CDR3 is TGTGCCACCAGTGGGCAGGGCTACGAGCAGTACTTC.

As to this clonotype: Being one base from a much bigger clone, this may be a read error. The genes are TRBV20-1 and TRBJ2-5; the match to TRBD1 covers 7 bases. The CDR3 sequence is 15 residues long. J lost 3 bases, V lost 3 bases, and 10 bases had no gene match. Germline loops: CDR1 DFQATT, CDR2 SNEGSKA (reference sequence). This chain's CDR3 is CSARPGDRLKETQYF. CDR3 bases: TGCAGTGCTAGGCCTGGGGACAGACTGAAAGAGACCCAGTACTTC.

This clonotype was found many times. This rearrangement joins TRBV28 to TRBJ2-1, with D unresolved. The germline V gene encodes CDR1 MDHEN and CDR2 SYDVKM. The CDR3 contains 15 residues. Trimming removed 0 bases at V and 0 bases at J, with 6 bases between. The CDR3 DNA reads TGTGCCAGCAGTTTATGGGCGAGCTCCTACAATGAGCAGTTCTTC. As protein: CASSLWASSYNEQFF.

Only a few counts were recorded for this clonotype. V usage is TRBV20-1 and J usage is TRBJ2-5; the D gene is possibly TRBD2 (7 bases). In germline, CDR1 is DFQATT, CDR2 SNEGSKA (reference sequence). The CDR3 covers 15 residues. V lost 0 bases to trimming and J lost 1 base, with 12 bases between them. The CDR3: CSAREGGALQETQYF. The CDR3 nucleotides are TGCAGTGCTAGAGAGGGGGGGGCGCTCCAAGAGACCCAGTACTTC.

Many counts were recorded for this clonotype. V is TRBV11-2 and J is TRBJ2-5; possible D gene TRBD2, 8 bases. CDR1 and CDR2 (germline): SGHAT, FQNNGV. Trimming stripped 2 bases from V and 6 bases from J, with 13 bases between. CDR3 length: 14 residues. The CDR3 loop reads CASSLLAGQKTQYF. The CDR3 nucleotides are TGTGCCAGCAGCTTATTAGCGGGACAGAAGACCCAGTACTTC.

This clonotype was counted at least ten times. The V and J genes are TRBV18 and TRBJ1-1; TRBD1 is a possible D gene (5 bases). There are 14 residues in the CDR3. Germline V gene sequence: CDR1 KGHSH, CDR2 LQKENI. V was trimmed by 6 bases and J by 1 base, leaving 12 bases between them. This CDR3 is CASSRDHTNTEAFF. The CDR3 DNA follows: TGTGCCAGCTCCAGGGACCATACGAACACTGAAGCTTTCTTT.